What follows is one TCR beta chain and its context. Its cognate antigen is unknown. These data belong to a study of T cells in localized non-small cell lung cancer. V was clipped by 0 bases and J by 4 bases; unmatched bases: 1. The CDR3 length is 15 residues. Looked up from germline, CDR1 is LGHNA and CDR2 is YSLEER. Findings of the study overall: Sequencing involved a lone tumor region, leaving heterogeneity possible. Higher adjacent-lung clonality was associated with shorter survival. When the top 100 tumor clones were examined, a median about 60 of them also appeared in the adjacent lung, which was paired and uninvolved. Clonality of T cells reached its maximum in uninvolved adjacent lung, surpassing tumor.

Libraries were prepared by immunoSEQ multiplex PCR; TCRdb keeps only in-frame clonotypes and omits some of them. This sample has under 15,000 clones, with 70% to 90% found just once. The genes are TRBV4-3 and TRBJ2-7; TRBD2 agrees at 12 bases. Sample: peripheral blood, taken before any cancer treatment. The source of this sequence is a male donor aged 60 or over with stage I lung adenocarcinoma. DNA of the CDR3: TGCGCCAGCAGCCAAGATCTAGCGGGGGGGTACGAGCAGTACTTC. Protein: CASSQDLAGGYEQYF.